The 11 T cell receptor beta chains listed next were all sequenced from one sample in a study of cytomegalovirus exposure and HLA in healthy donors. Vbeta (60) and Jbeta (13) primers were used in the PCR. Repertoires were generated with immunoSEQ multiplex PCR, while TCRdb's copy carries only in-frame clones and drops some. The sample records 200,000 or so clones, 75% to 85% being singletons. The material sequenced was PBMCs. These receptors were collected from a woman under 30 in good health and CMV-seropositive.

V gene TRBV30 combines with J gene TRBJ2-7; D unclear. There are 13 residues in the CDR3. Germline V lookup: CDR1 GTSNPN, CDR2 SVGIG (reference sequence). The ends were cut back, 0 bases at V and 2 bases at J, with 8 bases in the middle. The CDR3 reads CAWSVGAAYEQYF. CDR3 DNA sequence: TGTGCCTGGAGTGTTGGTGCAGCCTACGAGCAGTACTTC.

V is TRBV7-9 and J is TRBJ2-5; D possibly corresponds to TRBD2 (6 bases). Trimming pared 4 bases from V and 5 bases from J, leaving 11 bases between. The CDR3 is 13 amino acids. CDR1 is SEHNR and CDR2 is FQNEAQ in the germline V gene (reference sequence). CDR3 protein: CASSSDYRETQYF. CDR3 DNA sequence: TGTGCCAGCAGCTCGGACTATCGGGAGACCCAGTACTTC. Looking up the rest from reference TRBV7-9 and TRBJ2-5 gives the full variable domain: DTGVSQNPRHKITKRGQNVTFRCDPISEHNRLYWYRQTLGQGPEFLTYFQNEAQLEKSRLLSDRFSAERPKGSFSTLEIQRTEQGDSAMYLCASSSDYRETQYFGPGTRLLVL.

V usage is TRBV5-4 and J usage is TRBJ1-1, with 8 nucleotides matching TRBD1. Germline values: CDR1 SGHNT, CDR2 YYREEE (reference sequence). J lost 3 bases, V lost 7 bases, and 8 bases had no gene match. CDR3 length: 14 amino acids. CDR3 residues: CASFQGAVDTEAFF. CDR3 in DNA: TGTGCCAGCTTTCAGGGGGCAGTGGACACTGAAGCTTTCTTT.

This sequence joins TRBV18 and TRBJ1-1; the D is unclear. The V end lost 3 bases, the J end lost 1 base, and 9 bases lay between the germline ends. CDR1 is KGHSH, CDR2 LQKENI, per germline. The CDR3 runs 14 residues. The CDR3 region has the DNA TGTGCCAGCTCACCCATTGGGCGGAACACTGAAGCTTTCTTT. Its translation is CASSPIGRNTEAFF.

The CDR3 nucleotides are TGTGCCAGCAGCTCCCGGACAGGGGTGGACGAGCAGTACTTC. Its translation is CASSSRTGVDEQYF. This chain connects TRBV11-1 to TRBJ2-5, with 9 bases matching TRBD1. The end of the DNA is better explained by TRBJ2-7, so the J call may be wrong. Germline V lookup: CDR1 SGHAT, CDR2 FQDESV (reference sequence). The CDR3 consists of 14 residues.

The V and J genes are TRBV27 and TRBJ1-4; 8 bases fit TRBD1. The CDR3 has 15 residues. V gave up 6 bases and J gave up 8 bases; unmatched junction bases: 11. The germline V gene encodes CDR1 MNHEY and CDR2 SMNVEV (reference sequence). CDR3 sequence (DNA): TGTGCCAGCAGCCAGGGACGGACAGGGTGGGAAAAACTGTTTTTT. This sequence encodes CASSQGRTGWEKLFF.

CDR3 amino acids: CASSDYPQVVPLHF. As DNA, the CDR3 is TGTGCCAGCAGTGATTATCCGCAGGTTGTCCCCCTCCACTTT. This chain joins TRBV6-4 and TRBJ1-6; D is unresolved. The germline V gene encodes CDR1 MRHNA and CDR2 SNTAGT. The CDR3 is made up of 14 amino acids. Trimming cost V 3 bases and J 13 bases, with 16 bases left between them.

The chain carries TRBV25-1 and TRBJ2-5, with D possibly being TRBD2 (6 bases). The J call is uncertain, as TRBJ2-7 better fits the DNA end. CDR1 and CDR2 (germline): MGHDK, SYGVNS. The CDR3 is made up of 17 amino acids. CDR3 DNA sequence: TGTGCCAGCAGTGAATATGCCGGAGGGGCGGCCCCTAACGAGCAGTACTTC. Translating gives CASSEYAGGAAPNEQYF.

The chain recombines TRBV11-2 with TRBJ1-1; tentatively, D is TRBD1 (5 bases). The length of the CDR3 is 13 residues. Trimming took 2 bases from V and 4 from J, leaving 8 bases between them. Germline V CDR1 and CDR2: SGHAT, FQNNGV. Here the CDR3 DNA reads TGTGCCAGCAGCTTACCAGGGCGCACTGAAGCTTTCTTT. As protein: CASSLPGRTEAFF.

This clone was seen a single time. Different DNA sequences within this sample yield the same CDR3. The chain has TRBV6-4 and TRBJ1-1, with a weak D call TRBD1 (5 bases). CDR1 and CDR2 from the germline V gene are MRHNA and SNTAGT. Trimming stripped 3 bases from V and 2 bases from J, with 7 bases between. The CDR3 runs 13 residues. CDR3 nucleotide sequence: TGTGCCAGCAGTGAACAGGTTAACACTGAAGCTTTCTTT. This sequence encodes CASSEQVNTEAFF.

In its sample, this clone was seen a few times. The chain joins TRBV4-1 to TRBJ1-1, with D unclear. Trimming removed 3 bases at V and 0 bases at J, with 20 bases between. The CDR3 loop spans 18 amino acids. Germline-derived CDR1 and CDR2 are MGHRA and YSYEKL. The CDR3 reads CASSQSELEGSMNTEAFF. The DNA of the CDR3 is TGCGCCAGCAGCCAGTCGGAGCTTGAAGGATCCATGAACACTGAAGCTTTCTTT.